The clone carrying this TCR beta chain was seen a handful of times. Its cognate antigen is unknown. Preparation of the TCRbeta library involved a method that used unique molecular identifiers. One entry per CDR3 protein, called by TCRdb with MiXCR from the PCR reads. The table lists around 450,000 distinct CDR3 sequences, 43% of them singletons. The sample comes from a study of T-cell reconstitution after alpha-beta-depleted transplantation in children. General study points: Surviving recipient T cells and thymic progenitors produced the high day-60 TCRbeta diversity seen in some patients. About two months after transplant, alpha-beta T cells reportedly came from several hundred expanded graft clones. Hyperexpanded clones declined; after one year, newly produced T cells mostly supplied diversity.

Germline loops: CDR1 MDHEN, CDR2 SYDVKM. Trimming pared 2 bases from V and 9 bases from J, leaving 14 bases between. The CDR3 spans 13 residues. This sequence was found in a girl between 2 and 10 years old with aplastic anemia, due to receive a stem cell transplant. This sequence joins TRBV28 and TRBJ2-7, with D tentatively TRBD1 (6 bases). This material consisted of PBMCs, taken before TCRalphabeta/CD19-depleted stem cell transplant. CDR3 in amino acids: CASSLPGQTGQYF. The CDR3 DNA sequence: TGTGCCAGCAGTTTACCAGGACAGACCGGGCAGTACTTC.